This record looks at one T cell receptor (beta chain) sequence and its context. This clone's antigen is unknown. Base qualities are not at hand, and no much larger clone is one base apart. The record originates from a study of PD-1 blockade in classical Hodgkin lymphoma (TCRdb year 2020). A note on the overall study: Nivolumab dosing was 3 mg/kg intravenously every 2 weeks, continuing until either disease progression or unacceptable toxicity. The study used CyTOF and TCR beta sequencing to define a peripheral blood immune signature of response to PD-1 blockade in classical Hodgkin lymphoma.

CDR1 and CDR2 are drawn from the germline V gene (reference sequence): MNHEY, SMNVEV. The CDR3 sequence holds 13 residues, the cysteine and phenylalanine included. The entry retains the CDR3 DNA only, 39 bases that are in frame from base 1. The junction carries 17 bases between V and J, which are trimmed by 10 bases and 5 bases respectively. The label giving this sample's time point can be read as: cycle 2 day 1 (C2D1) of nivolumab. Every trial patient had relapsed after autologous stem cell transplantation, and cohorts A, B and C differed in prior brentuximab vedotin exposure. The trial cohort was composed of about 53 patients with relapsed/refractory classical Hodgkin lymphoma, for whom complete response, partial response or progressive disease was recorded as best overall response. Single-agent nivolumab was administered to trial patients in the multi-cohort phase II CheckMate 205 trial. An independent review committee assessed best overall response by applying the 2007 International Working Group response criteria. Trial PBMCs were collected just before the start of nivolumab (C1D1) and during therapy at cycle 2 day 1 and cycle 4 day 1. Peripheral blood was collected in 8 mL Vacutainer Cell Preparation Tubes, from which PBMCs were isolated by centrifugation and then cryopreserved.

Points the paper makes about the study in general: Baseline diversity similar to that of newly diagnosed patients was observed in trial patients achieving complete response, whereas significantly lower diversity was observed in partial responders and progressors. Baseline TCR diversity was reported to be lower in newly diagnosed patients than in healthy donors, and even lower in relapsed/refractory patients. CD4+ but not CD8+ TCR diversity rose significantly by C4D1 (p=0.0027 vs p=0.16), most apparent in complete responders (p=0.02). Lower diversity was seen in patients whose nivolumab began less than 1 year after ASCT, and these patients were left out of later analyses so that immune reconstitution would not confound the results. The study was restricted to a single clinical trial cohort, and the causes of repertoire differences, possibly disease activity or prior therapy, were left undefined.

The Qiagen DNeasy kit was used to extract genomic DNA both from unsorted PBMCs and from the negatively selected CD4+ and CD8+ fractions. TCR beta CDR3 regions were amplified by immunoSEQ multiplex PCR using primers annealing to V and J segments. Amplification bias was minimized using a synthetic immune receptor repertoire, and residual bias was removed computationally after sequencing. Under the source paper's analysis protocol: Repertoire diversity was quantified as the Shannon entropy index using custom Python scripts. The unsorted, CD4+ and CD8+ repertoires were each analyzed separately, with the exception of combined analyses, where CD4+ and CD8+ sequences were merged in silico. Clonal expansion was defined as a frequency increase of at least 2-fold after treatment compared with C1D1, and clones undetected at baseline were assigned a pseudocount of 0.5. Clones with 0 or 1 copy at C1D1 were defined as singleton clones, while clones with 2 or more copies were defined as non-singleton clones. Clones expanded in unsorted samples were labelled as CD4+, CD8+ or unknown by matching protein sequences in sorted samples from the same patient. Wilcoxon tests were applied to paired samples to test diversity changes from C1D1 to C4D1. This immuneACCESS table, as held by TCRdb, lists in-frame sequences with V and J called but not all clones. Of the missing ones, under half trace to an unresolved V gene in checked studies; the others have no known cause. From that table come the V and J calls and clone size; the DNA was used to work out D and trimming. For this sample there are 35,000 to 50,000 clones; about 65% appear just once. The ten most abundant clones make up about 3% of the sample.

The clonotype was recovered from a human donor with classical Hodgkin lymphoma. The chain uses TRBV27 and TRBJ1-2, with the D gene uncertain. The sample here was peripheral blood mononuclear cells (PBMCs), taken before the second cycle of nivolumab. The encoded CDR3 is CAISAGPLYGYTF. The sequenced DNA is TGTGCCATTTCAGCGGGCCCCCTATATGGCTACACCTTC.